This is a list of T cell receptor beta chains from one sample in a study of chemoradiotherapy in HPV16-positive cancers. TCRdb's copy holds only in-frame clones and misses some; the assay was immunoSEQ multiplex PCR. The sample shows 6,000 or so clones, roughly three quarters of them seen only once. Source: tumor tissue, taken from a patient who underwent chemoradiotherapy. These receptors were collected from a human donor with HPV-associated anogenital cancer. Both conserved end residues are part of each CDR3. D genes are given only for firm matches. Rows give clone size only sometimes, using once, few, many, or a class for an expanded clone.

CDR3aa | CDR3nt | j_gene | abundance | v_gene | len | d_gene
CASSSVGQGAANEKLFF | TGTGCCAGCAGCTCCGTGGGACAGGGGGCAGCTAATGAAAAACTGTTTTTT | TRBJ1-4 | few | TRBV5-6 | 17 | TRBD1
CASSWTFGPGTVTGELFF | TGCGCCAGCAGCTGGACTTTCGGGCCGGGAACCGTCACCGGGGAGCTGTTTTTT | TRBJ2-2 | - | TRBV5-1 | 18 | -
CASSSSGSSQPQHF | TGTGCCAGCAGCTCGTCGGGTAGTAGTCAGCCCCAGCATTTT | TRBJ1-5 | once | TRBV9 | 14 | -
CASSPGQGFGYTF | TGTGCCAGCAGCCCAGGACAGGGTTTTGGCTACACCTTC | TRBJ1-2 | few | TRBV6-1 | 13 | TRBD1
CASSLIKLGGNTIYF | TGTGCCAGCAGCTTGATCAAGTTAGGAGGAAACACCATATATTTT | TRBJ1-3 | - | TRBV7-9 | 15 | -
CASSLNRGEVNSPLHF | TGTGCCAGCAGTTTAAACAGGGGGGAGGTTAATTCACCCCTCCACTTT | TRBJ1-6 | - | TRBV28 | 16 | TRBD1
CAIRTPGQTNANYGYTF | TGTGCCATCAGGACCCCGGGACAGACGAATGCTAACTATGGCTACACCTTC | TRBJ1-2 | once | TRBV10-3 | 17 | TRBD1
CASSTRIPYQETQYF | TGTGCCAGCAGCACCAGGATCCCTTACCAAGAGACCCAGTACTTC | TRBJ2-5 | - | TRBV5-6 | 15 | -
CASRAQGAGTEAFF | TGTGCCAGTAGGGCACAGGGGGCCGGGACTGAAGCTTTCTTT | TRBJ1-1 | - | TRBV19 | 14 | TRBD1
CASSYSRQGYEQYF | TGTGCCAGCAGTTACTCGAGACAGGGGTACGAGCAGTACTTC | TRBJ2-7 | - | TRBV6-5 | 14 | TRBD1
CASSLEGRETQYF | TGTGCCAGCAGCTTAGAAGGGAGAGAGACCCAGTACTTC | TRBJ2-5 | once | TRBV7-2 | 13 | -
CASSSQPNTEAFF | TGTGCCAGCAGCTCTCAGCCGAACACTGAAGCTTTCTTT | TRBJ1-1 | once | TRBV7-2 | 13 | -
CASSLVLAWNEQFF | TGTGCCAGCAGCTTAGTATTAGCGTGGAATGAGCAGTTCTTC | TRBJ2-1 | - | TRBV7-9 | 14 | -